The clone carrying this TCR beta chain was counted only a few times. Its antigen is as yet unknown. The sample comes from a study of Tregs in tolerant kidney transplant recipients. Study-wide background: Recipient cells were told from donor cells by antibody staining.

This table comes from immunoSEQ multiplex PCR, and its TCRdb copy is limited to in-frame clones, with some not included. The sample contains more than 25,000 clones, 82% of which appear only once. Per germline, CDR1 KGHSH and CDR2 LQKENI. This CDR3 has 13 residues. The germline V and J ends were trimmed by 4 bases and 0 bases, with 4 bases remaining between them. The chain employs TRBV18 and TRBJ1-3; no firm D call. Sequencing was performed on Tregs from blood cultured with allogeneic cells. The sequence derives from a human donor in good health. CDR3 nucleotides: TGTGCCAGCTCACAGAGCTCTGGAAACACCATATATTTT. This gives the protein CASSQSSGNTIYF.